This T cell receptor beta chain appears in the sequencing data of a study of CD4 T cells in relation to SARS-CoV-2 and coronaviruses. Overall study findings and caveats: SARS-CoV-2-driven expansion was significantly weaker in crossreactive than monoreactive clones. The cross-reactivity analysis covered only spike protein, not other viral proteins. Each donor contributed either pre-pandemic or post-infection samples, not both.

CD4+ T cells from unexposed donors were obtained before the COVID-19 pandemic (2011-2018). Worth noting for this clone: The antigen is undetermined.

The assay was immunoSEQ multiplex PCR, and TCRdb's table has in-frame clones only and misses some. The data contain 60,000 to 85,000 clones, just over 90% of them seen just once; the ten biggest clones take up under 0.25%. This CDR3 comprises 14 residues. Germline V gene data show CDR1 as LGHDT and CDR2 as YNNKEL (reference sequence). V was clipped by 1 base and J by 5 bases, with 11 bases between them. This chain uses TRBV3-1 (or the pseudogene TRBV3-2) with TRBJ1-2; D is unclear. The sample comprised naive CD4+ T cells from PBMCs. Documented subset: naive CD4+ T cells isolated by negative enrichment. This receptor was taken from a human donor in good health. The CDR3 spells CASSQGLLRYGYTF. The CDR3 DNA reads TGTGCCAGCAGCCAAGGGCTACTGAGGTATGGCTACACCTTC.